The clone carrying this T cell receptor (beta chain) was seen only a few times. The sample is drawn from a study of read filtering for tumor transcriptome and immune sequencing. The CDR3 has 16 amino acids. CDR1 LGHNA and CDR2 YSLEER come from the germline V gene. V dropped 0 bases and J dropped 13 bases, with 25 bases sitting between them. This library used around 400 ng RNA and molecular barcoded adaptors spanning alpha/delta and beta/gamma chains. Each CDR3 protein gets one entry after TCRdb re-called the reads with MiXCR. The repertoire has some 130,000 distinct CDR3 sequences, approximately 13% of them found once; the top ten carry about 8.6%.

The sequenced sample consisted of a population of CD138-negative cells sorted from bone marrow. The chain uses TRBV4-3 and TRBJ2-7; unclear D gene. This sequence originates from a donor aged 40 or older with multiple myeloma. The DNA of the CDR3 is TGCGCCAGCAGCCAAGATCGAATGGGCTCAGGAAGCCGCGCATACTTC. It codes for CASSQDRMGSGSRAYF.